The source of this T cell receptor (beta chain) is a study of blood T cell repertoires in COVID-19. Clones were read by immunoSEQ multiplex PCR, and TCRdb kept only the in-frame ones, dropping some. Among about 440,000 clones listed, 70% to 90% were seen once. Trimming left V 4 bases short and J 10 bases short, with 11 bases between. This CDR3 has 12 amino acids. The germline V gene encodes CDR1 SEHNR and CDR2 FQNEAQ (reference sequence). The chain combines TRBV7-9 with TRBJ1-5; no definite D call. The TCR originated in a woman aged 18-29 years with acute COVID-19. Sample: PBMCs or T cells enriched from blood (not recorded which). The CDR3 nucleotides are TGTGCCAGCAGCTGGGTTGGCGGCCCCCAGCATTTT. It yields the protein CASSWVGGPQHF.